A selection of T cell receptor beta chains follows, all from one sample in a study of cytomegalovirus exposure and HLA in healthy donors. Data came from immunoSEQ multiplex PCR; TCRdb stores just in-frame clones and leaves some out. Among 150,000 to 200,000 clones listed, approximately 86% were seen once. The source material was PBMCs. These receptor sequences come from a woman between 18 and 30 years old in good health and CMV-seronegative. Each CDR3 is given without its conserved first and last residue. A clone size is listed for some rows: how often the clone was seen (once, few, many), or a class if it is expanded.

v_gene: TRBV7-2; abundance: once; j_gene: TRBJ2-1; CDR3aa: ASSQRTSGNNEQF
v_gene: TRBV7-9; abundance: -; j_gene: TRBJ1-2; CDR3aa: ASSLNGGVYGYT
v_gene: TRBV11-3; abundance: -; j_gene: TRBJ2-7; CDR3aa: ASSLEGHSYEQY
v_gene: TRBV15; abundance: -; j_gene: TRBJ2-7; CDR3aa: ATSFGTGPYEQY
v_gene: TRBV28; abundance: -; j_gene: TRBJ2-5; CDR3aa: ASSGGDLQETQY
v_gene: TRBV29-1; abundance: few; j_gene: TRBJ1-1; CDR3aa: SVEAGGTGGGAF
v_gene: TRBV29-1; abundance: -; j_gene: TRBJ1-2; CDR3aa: SVASDRLNYGYT
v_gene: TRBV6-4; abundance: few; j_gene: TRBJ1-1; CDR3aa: ASSQDYNTEAF
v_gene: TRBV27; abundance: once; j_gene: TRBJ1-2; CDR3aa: ASSFRGGIGYGYT
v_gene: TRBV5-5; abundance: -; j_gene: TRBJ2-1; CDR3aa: ASSLQGHNEQF
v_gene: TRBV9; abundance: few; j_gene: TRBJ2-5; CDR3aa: ASSATSGGETQY
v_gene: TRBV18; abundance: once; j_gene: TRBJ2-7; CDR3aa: ASSPDMSYEQY
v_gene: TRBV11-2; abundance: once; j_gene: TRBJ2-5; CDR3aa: ASSTLQGGQPQY
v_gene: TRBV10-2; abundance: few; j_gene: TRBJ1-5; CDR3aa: ASRSDSSGRYSNQPQH
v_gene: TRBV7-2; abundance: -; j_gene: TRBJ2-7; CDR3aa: ASSRQVGISYEQY
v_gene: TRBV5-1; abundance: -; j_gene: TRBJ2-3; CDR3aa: ASSYFSGTSGRGADTQY
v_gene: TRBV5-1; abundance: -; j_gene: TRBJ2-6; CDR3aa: ASSLDSGPGANVLT
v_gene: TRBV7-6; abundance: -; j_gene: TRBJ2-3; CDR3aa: ASSWGDLDTQY
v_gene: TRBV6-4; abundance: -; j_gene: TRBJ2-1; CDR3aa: ASSDTELTSGASSYNEQF
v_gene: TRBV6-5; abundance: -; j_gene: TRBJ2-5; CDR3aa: ASSYRRGETQY
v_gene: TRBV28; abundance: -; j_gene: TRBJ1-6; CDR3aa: ASSLGQGGNSPLH
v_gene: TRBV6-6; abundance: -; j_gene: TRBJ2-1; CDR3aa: ASSFHRGNEQF
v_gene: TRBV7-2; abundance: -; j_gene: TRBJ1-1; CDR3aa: ASSFHMNTEAF
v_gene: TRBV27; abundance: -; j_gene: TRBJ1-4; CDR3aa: ASSLSPTANEKLF
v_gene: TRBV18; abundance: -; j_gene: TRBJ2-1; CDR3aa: ASSPRRLAGGNEQF
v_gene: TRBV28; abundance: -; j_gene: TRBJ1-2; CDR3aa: ASSLRVDYGYT
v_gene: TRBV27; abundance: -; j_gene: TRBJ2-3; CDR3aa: ASRTPGLAGGREGTDTQY
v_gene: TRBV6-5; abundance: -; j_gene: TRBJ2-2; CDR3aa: ASRQDRGNTGELF
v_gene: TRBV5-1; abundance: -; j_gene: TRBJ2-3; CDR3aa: ASNESPTDTQY
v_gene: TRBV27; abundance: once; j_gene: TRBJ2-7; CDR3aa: ASSLSGQGGYEQY
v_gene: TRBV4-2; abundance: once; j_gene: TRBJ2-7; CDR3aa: ASSQEAAGLAVYEQY
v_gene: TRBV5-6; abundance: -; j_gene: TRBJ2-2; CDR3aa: ASSLDGRGTGELF
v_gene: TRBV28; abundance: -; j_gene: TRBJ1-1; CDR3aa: ASSGQSNTEAF
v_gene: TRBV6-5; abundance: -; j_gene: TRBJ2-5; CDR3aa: ASSYLTGEVETQY
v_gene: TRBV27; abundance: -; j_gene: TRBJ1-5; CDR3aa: ASSTGYQPQH
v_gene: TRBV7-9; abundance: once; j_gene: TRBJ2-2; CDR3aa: ASSLAYDRENTGELF
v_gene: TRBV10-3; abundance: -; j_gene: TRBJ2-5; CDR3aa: AIRDDRDSPETQY
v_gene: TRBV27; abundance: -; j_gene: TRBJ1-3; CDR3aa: ASSLGGPGNTIY
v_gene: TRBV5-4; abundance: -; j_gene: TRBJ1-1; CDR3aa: ASSPASQGLRLTEAF